The TCR beta chain described here comes from a study of a mutant IDH1 vaccine in newly diagnosed glioma. Study-wide background: Receipt of radiotherapy, temozolomide, or both preceded the study, and most received both. Study observations and caveats: The study observed vaccine-induced immune responses in 90% to 95% of patients.

Noted time point: week 5, during vaccination. Each dose of the vaccine consisted of 300 ug of mutant IDH1 20-mer peptide, with topical imiquimod. CDR1 and CDR2 from the germline V gene are SNHLY and FYNNEI. V gave up 4 bases and J gave up 2 bases, with 9 bases separating them. The CDR3 sequence is 13 residues long. About this clone itself: The antigen is unknown.

Sequenced by immunoSEQ multiplex PCR; TCRdb stores in-frame clones only, minus some. The repertoire consists of some 51,000 clones, with around 80% occurring once and the leading ten covering roughly 5.6%. The genes are TRBV2 and TRBJ2-7; a weak D match, TRBD2 (5 bases). Specimen: PBMCs, collected from a glioma patient whose treatment included an IDH1 peptide vaccine. The sequence was collected from a man aged 45-65 years with glioma. CDR3 in amino acids: CASSAGRTYEQYF. Written as DNA, the CDR3 is TGTGCCAGCAGTGCGGGGAGAACCTACGAGCAGTACTTC.